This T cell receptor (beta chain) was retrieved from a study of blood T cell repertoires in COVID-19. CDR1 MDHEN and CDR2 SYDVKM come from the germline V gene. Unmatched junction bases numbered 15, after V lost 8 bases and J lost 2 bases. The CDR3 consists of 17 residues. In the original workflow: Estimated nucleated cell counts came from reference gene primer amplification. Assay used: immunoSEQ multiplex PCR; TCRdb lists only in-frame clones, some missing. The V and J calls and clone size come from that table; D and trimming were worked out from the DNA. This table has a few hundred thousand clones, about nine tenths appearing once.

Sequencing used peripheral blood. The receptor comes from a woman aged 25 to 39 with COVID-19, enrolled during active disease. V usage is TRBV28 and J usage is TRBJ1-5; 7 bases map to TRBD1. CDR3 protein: CASDTYRRQGGNQPQHF. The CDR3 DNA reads TGTGCCAGCGATACCTACCGGAGACAGGGAGGCAATCAGCCCCAGCATTTT. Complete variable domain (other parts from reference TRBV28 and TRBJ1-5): DVKVTQSSRYLVKRTGEKVFLECVQDMDHENMFWYRQDPGLGLRLIYFSYDVKMKEKGDIPEGYSVSREKKERFSLILESASTNQTSMYLCASDTYRRQGGNQPQHFGDGTRLSIL.